A selection of T cell receptor beta chains follows, all from one sample in a study of blood T cells in healthy people across ages. TCRdb re-called the 5' RACE reads through MiXCR, storing one row per CDR3 protein. The sample holds about 1 million distinct CDR3 sequences, under 30% seen once. The same sample was also used in a study of T cells of mothers and their children.

What was sequenced was blood. These receptors originate from a girl aged 2-10 years in good health. Each CDR3 is given with its conserved first and last residue. The D gene is left open where the match is weak. The size field is filled for only some rows; it gives once, few, many or a size class.

V,J,D,size,DNA,CDR3
TRBV5-1,TRBJ1-1,-,many,TGCGCCAGCAGCTTGATTTGGGAAGGGGACACTGAAGCTTTCTTT,CASSLIWEGDTEAFF
TRBV13,TRBJ2-1,TRBD2,few,TGTGCCAGCAGCTTAGGTGGGAGGGGATACAATGAGCAGTTCTTC,CASSLGGRGYNEQFF
TRBV28,TRBJ2-5,-,few,TGTGCCAGCAGTGCCACAGGGATCCGGGAGACCCAGTACTTC,CASSATGIRETQYF
TRBV5-1,TRBJ1-1,-,-,TGCGCCAGCAGCTTTTCGACAGACACTGAAGCTTTCTTT,CASSFSTDTEAFF
TRBV18,TRBJ2-1,TRBD1,-,TGTGCCAGCTCACCCGTATTGGACAGGGTAAATGAGCAGTTCTTC,CASSPVLDRVNEQFF
TRBV27,TRBJ2-3,TRBD2,few,TGTGCCAGCAGTCCCCTGACTAGCGGGAGTTTAGGAGATACGCAGTATTTT,CASSPLTSGSLGDTQYF
TRBV15,TRBJ2-4,-,-,TGTGCCACCAGCAGGAGGGGGAAACGGAACATTCAGTACTTC,CATSRRGKRNIQYF
TRBV7-8,TRBJ1-2,-,-,TGTGCCAGCAGCCCCGGTGGGGGGGGGACCTATGGCTACACCTTC,CASSPGGGGTYGYTF
TRBV3-1,TRBJ2-5,TRBD2,few,TGTGCCAGCAGCCAAGATCTCGGAGTAGCGGGAGGTTTCCAAGAGACCCAGTACTTC,CASSQDLGVAGGFQETQYF
TRBV7-6,TRBJ1-2,TRBD1,-,TGTGCCAGCAGCCGATCGAACGCCAGGACAGGGGTTAAATGGAATGGCTACACCTTC,CASSRSNARTGVKWNGYTF
TRBV6-1,TRBJ2-5,-,-,TGTGCCAGCAGAGACACCGCCCAAGAGACCCAGTACTTC,CASRDTAQETQYF
TRBV3-1,TRBJ1-1,-,-,TGTGCCAGCACCCTAACAGAAGGGGATGGTGAAGCTTTCTTT,CASTLTEGDGEAFF
TRBV29-1,TRBJ2-2,-,few,TGCAGCGTTGAAGGCCGAAGGGCCGGGGAGCTGTTTTTT,CSVEGRRAGELFF
TRBV6-1,TRBJ2-7,-,-,TGTGCCAGCAGTGAACTAAGGACGGATTTACGAGTGCAGTACTTC,CASSELRTDLRVQYF
TRBV6-5,TRBJ2-6,-,-,TGTGCCAGCAGTTCCGAGGGGTCCGGGGCCAACGTCCTGACTTTC,CASSSEGSGANVLTF
TRBV7-3,TRBJ2-1,TRBD2,-,TGTGCCAGCAGTCCCGGGACTAGCCGCTACAATGAGCAGTTCTTC,CASSPGTSRYNEQFF
TRBV29-1,TRBJ1-5,-,-,TGCAGCGTTGAGGCTAATCAGCCCCAGCATTTT,CSVEANQPQHF
TRBV7-2,TRBJ2-1,-,-,TGTGCCAGCAGACGAACCCCGGCCGAGCAGTTCTTC,CASRRTPAEQFF
TRBV6-1,TRBJ1-1,-,-,TGTGCCAGCAGTCACAGCCTGAACACTGAAGCTTTCTTT,CASSHSLNTEAFF
TRBV28,TRBJ2-7,-,-,TGTGCCAGCAGCTCCTCCTCTTTCTACGAGCAGTACTTC,CASSSSSFYEQYF
TRBV1,TRBJ2-5,-,-,TGCACCAGCAGCCAAGATATTACAGCGGGAGGTTTTTTCGAGACCCAGTACTTC,CTSSQDITAGGFFETQYF
TRBV12-3/TRBV12-4,TRBJ1-2,-,-,TGTGCCAGCTACGATCACGGGGGGGAATGGAGTGGCTACACCTTC,CASYDHGGEWSGYTF
TRBV7-2,TRBJ1-1,-,few,TGTGCCAGCAGCTTAGGAGGGCCCCGACTTAACACTGAAGCTTTCTTT,CASSLGGPRLNTEAFF
TRBV4-2,TRBJ2-5,-,-,TGTGCCAGCAGCCAAGATGCTAGCGTTCAAGAGACCCAGTACTTC,CASSQDASVQETQYF
TRBV20-1,TRBJ2-5,-,few,TGCAGTGCTAGAGATCTGCTTGTAGTGGAGGCCCAGTACTTC,CSARDLLVVEAQYF
TRBV18,TRBJ2-1,-,-,TGTGCCAGCTCACCACGACAGCTAGGCGACGAGGTGCAGTTCTTC,CASSPRQLGDEVQFF
TRBV6-1,TRBJ2-7,-,-,TGTGCCAGCAGTGAAGTCGTCTACGAGCAGTACTTC,CASSEVVYEQYF
TRBV15,TRBJ2-7,TRBD1,-,TGTGCCACCAGCAGGGACAGGGTGGCCAACGAGCAGTACTTC,CATSRDRVANEQYF
TRBV12-3/TRBV12-4,TRBJ1-1,-,-,TGTGCCAGCAGTGGAGACAGACTACTGAACACTGAAGCTTTCTTT,CASSGDRLLNTEAFF
TRBV25-1,TRBJ2-3,TRBD1,few,TGTGCCAGCAGTGCCCGGGACAGGGGCACAGATACGCAGTACTTT,CASSARDRGTDTQYF
TRBV7-3,TRBJ2-1,TRBD2,many,TGTGCCAGCAGCGCCGCCGGGACTAGGAGCTCCTACAATGAGCAGTTCTTC,CASSAAGTRSSYNEQFF
TRBV10-3,TRBJ2-1,TRBD2,few,TGTGCCATCAGTGAGTCGAGAACGGGGGGAGTCTACAATGAGCAGTTCTTC,CAISESRTGGVYNEQFF
TRBV7-9,TRBJ2-1,TRBD2,few,TGTGCCAGCAGCCACGGGGGGAATGAGCAGTTCTTC,CASSHGGNEQFF
TRBV20-1,TRBJ2-5,TRBD2,few,TGCAGTGCGACCTTAGCGGGGGGGCTGTCGGAGACCCAGTACTTC,CSATLAGGLSETQYF
TRBV7-2,TRBJ1-1,TRBD1,few,TGTGCCAGCAGTTTGATGACAGGGGGCACTGAAGCTTTCTTT,CASSLMTGGTEAFF
TRBV11-2,TRBJ2-7,-,few,TGTGCCAGCAGCTCCCTAGGGGGGAGCTCCTACGAGCAGTACTTC,CASSSLGGSSYEQYF